Below are 25 T cell receptor beta chains sequenced from a single sample in a study of identical twins. TCRdb reprocessed the 5' RACE reads with MiXCR, giving one entry per CDR3 protein. Seen here are under 450,000 distinct CDR3 sequences, around 20% observed once, and the top ten hold approximately 12%. Input material: naive T cells sorted from blood. The receptors were gathered from a man in his forties or fifties in good health.

The chain carries TRBV5-4 and TRBJ2-2; 9 bases fit TRBD2. V shed 0 bases, J shed 2 bases, and the junction held 5 bases outside the gene matches. The CDR3 covers 17 residues. Germline CDR1 reads SGHNT; CDR2 reads YYREEE (reference sequence). The CDR3, as DNA: TGTGCCAGCAGCTTGGGGCAACTAGCGGGTAACACCGGGGAGCTGTTTTTT. It is translated as CASSLGQLAGNTGELFF. The full variable domain, with the rest looked up from reference TRBV5-4 and TRBJ2-2, is ETGVTQSPTHLIKTRGQQVTLRCSSQSGHNTVSWYQQALGQGPQFIFQYYREEENGRGNFPPRFSGLQFPNYSSELNVNALELDDSALYLCASSLGQLAGNTGELFFGEGSRLTVL.

In its sample, this clonotype was seen a few times. The chain has TRBV7-2 and TRBJ1-2, with 9 bases identical to TRBD1. This CDR3 has 15 amino acids. The germline gives CDR1 SGHTA, CDR2 FQGNSA. The ends lost 5 bases at V and 2 bases at J; junction bases unmatched: 6. CDR3 residues: CASSPDRGWNYGYTF. The CDR3, as DNA: TGTGCCAGCAGCCCGGACAGGGGATGGAACTATGGCTACACCTTC.

This clonotype was detected many times. This chain links TRBV20-1 with TRBJ1-4; no reliable D call. V was shortened by 6 bases and J by 8 bases, with 16 bases between the two germline ends. Germline lookup yields CDR1 DFQATT and CDR2 SNEGSKA (reference sequence). CDR3 length: 13 residues. The CDR3 DNA is TGCAGTGCAAACCGGGCCAAAGACGAAAAACTGTTTTTT. Translating it yields CSANRAKDEKLFF.

The V call is TRBV11-2, the J call TRBJ2-7; 8 bases are shared with TRBD1. Germline values: CDR1 SGHAT, CDR2 FQNNGV. With 1 base clipped from V and 2 bases from J, the junction kept 7 bases outside the gene matches. CDR3 size: 16 residues. CDR3 DNA: TGTGCCAGCAGCTTAGTATCGGGGACAGGCCCCTACGAGCAGTACTTC. This encodes CASSLVSGTGPYEQYF.

This clonotype was counted ten times or more. The CDR3 loop is CSVGLDLNTEAFF. Here the CDR3 DNA reads TGCAGCGTTGGTCTAGACCTGAACACTGAAGCTTTCTTT. The V call is TRBV29-1, the J call TRBJ1-1; unclear D gene. The CDR3 sequence is 13 residues long. The V gene lost 4 bases and the J gene lost 0 bases, with 9 bases spanning the gap. Germline CDR1 and CDR2: SQVTM and ANQGSEA.

This clonotype was seen only a few times. This chain joins TRBV7-2 and TRBJ2-3; possibly TRBD2 for D (5 bases). Germline CDR1 and CDR2: SGHTA and FQGNSA. The CDR3 covers 13 residues. The V and J ends lost 3 bases and 4 bases respectively, with 8 bases between them. CDR3: CASSFQAADTQYF. The CDR3 nucleotides are TGTGCCAGCAGCTTCCAAGCGGCAGATACGCAGTATTTT.

This clonotype was detected ten times or more. The rearrangement joins TRBV4-2 to TRBJ2-5; D remains ambiguous. Germline V gene sequence: CDR1 LGHNA, CDR2 YNFKEQ. V was cut by 0 bases and J by 6 bases, with 8 bases left in between. There are 13 residues in the CDR3. The CDR3 nucleotides are TGTGCCAGCAGCCAAGATCGCAAACAGACCCAGTACTTC. Encoded protein: CASSQDRKQTQYF.

The table lists this clonotype with a few counts. The chain employs TRBV5-1 and TRBJ2-3, with 8 bases aligning to TRBD1. CDR1 and CDR2 from the germline V gene are SGHRS and YFSETQ. Trimming at V came to 4 bases and at J to 2 bases, leaving 6 bases not matched to a gene. The CDR3 runs 15 residues. The CDR3 DNA reads as TGCGCCAGCAGCGACCGGGACAGGTCCACAGATACGCAGTATTTT. This encodes CASSDRDRSTDTQYF. The full variable domain, in which reference TRBV5-1 and TRBJ2-3 provide the parts outside the CDR3, is KAGVTQTPRYLIKTRGQQVTLSCSPISGHRSVSWYQQTPGQGLQFLFEYFSETQRNKGNFPGRFSGRQFSNSRSEMNVSTLELGDSALYLCASSDRDRSTDTQYFGPGTRLTVL.

The rearrangement joins TRBV15 to TRBJ2-7; TRBD2 agrees at 8 bases. The V segment lost 0 bases and the J segment 4 bases; nucleotides outside the gene matches: 8. This CDR3 region has 16 residues. Germline-derived CDR1 and CDR2 are LNHNV and YYDKDF (reference sequence). CDR3 region: CATSREAGGSGYEQYF. DNA for the CDR3: TGTGCCACCAGCAGAGAGGCGGGAGGTTCAGGATACGAGCAGTACTTC.

Many counts were recorded for this clonotype. The genes are TRBV10-2 and TRBJ1-2, with 8 bases matching TRBD1. CDR1 and CDR2 from the germline V gene are WSHSY and SAAADI. The CDR3 totals 13 residues. With 2 bases clipped from V and 5 bases from J, the junction kept 1 base outside the gene matches. The CDR3 region is CASSEDRGYGYTF. The CDR3 nucleotides read TGCGCCAGCAGTGAGGACAGGGGTTATGGCTACACCTTC.

This clonotype was counted between two and nine times. The chain links TRBV20-1 to TRBJ1-2, with no clear D. This CDR3 has 14 amino acids. Trimming pared 3 bases from V and 5 bases from J, leaving 16 bases between. Germline CDR1 DFQATT, CDR2 SNEGSKA (reference sequence). Here the CDR3 reads CSASVIGVRYGYTF. CDR3 in DNA: TGCAGTGCTAGTGTTATCGGGGTACGGTATGGCTACACCTTC.

A few counts support this clonotype. The V call is TRBV5-1, the J call TRBJ2-2, with 7 bases identical to TRBD1. This CDR3 comprises 14 residues. Germline V gene lookup returns CDR1 SGHRS and CDR2 YFSETQ. J was trimmed by 6 bases and V by 4 bases; bases with no gene match: 6. CDR3 sequence (DNA): TGCGCCAGCAGCCCGGACAGGTTCGCCGGGGAGCTGTTTTTT. Translating it yields CASSPDRFAGELFF.

The CDR3 nucleotides are TGCAGTGCTAGCCCGGGAGGTCAGCCCCAGCATTTT. This gives the protein CSASPGGQPQHF. This sequence joins TRBV20-1 and TRBJ1-5, with unresolved D. Trimming removed 3 bases from V and 6 bases from J, with 9 bases in between. The CDR3 runs to 12 residues. Germline V CDR1 and CDR2: DFQATT, SNEGSKA (reference sequence).

This chain links TRBV20-1 with TRBJ2-2; 7 bases align to TRBD1. The CDR3 is 13 amino acids. Germline assignment: CDR1 DFQATT and CDR2 SNEGSKA (reference sequence). The V segment lost 1 base and the J segment 6 bases; nucleotides outside the gene matches: 2. The CDR3 region has the DNA TGCAGTGCTAGAGGGACAGGCTCCGGGGAGCTGTTTTTT. This encodes CSARGTGSGELFF.

This clonotype has ten or more counts. The chain employs TRBV9 and TRBJ2-2; possible D gene TRBD1, 6 bases. The CDR3 runs 14 residues. With 1 base removed from V and 7 bases from J, the gap between germline ends came to 11 bases. CDR1 and CDR2 (germline): SGDLS, YYNGEE. CDR3 residues: CASSVQGGVGELFF. In nucleotides, the CDR3 is TGTGCCAGCAGCGTACAAGGGGGTGTCGGGGAGCTGTTTTTT.

This clonotype came up a few times. Here the CDR3 reads CASSFLRLGYTEAFF. In nucleotides, the CDR3 is TGTGCCAGCAGTTTCCTCCGTTTGGGATACACTGAAGCTTTCTTT. The chain joins TRBV27 to TRBJ1-1, with no clear D. The CDR3 has 15 residues. The germline gives CDR1 MNHEY, CDR2 SMNVEV (reference sequence). V was shortened by 3 bases and J by 3 bases, with 14 bases between the two germline ends.

This clonotype showed up just a few times. The chain has TRBV7-6 and TRBJ2-1; D call uncertain. The CDR3 has 12 amino acids. Trimming left V 2 bases short and J 7 bases short, with 6 bases between. Germline values: CDR1 SGHVS, CDR2 FNYEAQ. The CDR3 here is CASSLSLNEQFF. The CDR3 DNA follows: TGTGCCAGCAGCTTATCCCTTAATGAGCAGTTCTTC.

The J gene is TRBJ2-7, the V gene TRBV20-1; D remains unclear. The CDR3 is 14 residues long. V was clipped by 0 bases and J by 6 bases, with 15 bases between them. Germline CDR1 is DFQATT and CDR2 is SNEGSKA (reference sequence). CDR3 loop: CSARDLGLEFEQYF. The CDR3 DNA sequence: TGCAGTGCTAGAGATCTCGGGCTAGAATTCGAGCAGTACTTC.

Ten or more counts support this clonotype. In nucleotides, the CDR3 is TGTGCCAGCAGTCCTTCCGGACTAGCGGGGCAAGAGACCCAGTACTTC. It translates to CASSPSGLAGQETQYF. The chain links TRBV27 to TRBJ2-5; TRBD2 aligns across 12 bases. Looked up from germline, CDR1 is MNHEY and CDR2 is SMNVEV (reference sequence). The CDR3 has 16 residues. V lost 5 bases, J lost 2 bases, and 6 bases stayed unmatched.

This clonotype turned up a few times. The chain has TRBV4-3 and TRBJ2-3; weak D call: TRBD2 (5 bases). CDR3 length: 14 amino acids. Per germline, CDR1 LGHNA and CDR2 YSLEER. The V and J ends lost 0 bases and 8 bases respectively, with 12 bases between them. CDR3 in DNA: TGCGCCAGCAGCCAAGACCCTCCCCGGGGTACGCAGTATTTT. It translates to CASSQDPPRGTQYF.

This clonotype was seen repeatedly, ten times or more. The rearrangement links TRBV28 to TRBJ1-1, with D perhaps TRBD1 (5 bases). The CDR3 spans 11 residues. The germline V gene encodes CDR1 MDHEN and CDR2 SYDVKM. The CDR3 protein is CGFWDGTEAFF. The CDR3, as DNA: TGTGGGTTCTGGGACGGCACTGAAGCTTTCTTT.

This chain uses TRBV27 with TRBJ2-1; 9 nucleotides align to TRBD2. Germline trimming cut 6 bases from V and 0 bases from J; bases unmatched to any gene: 3. The CDR3 runs to 15 residues. Per germline, CDR1 MNHEY and CDR2 SMNVEV (reference sequence). CDR3: CASSKREVSYNEQFF. CDR3 bases: TGTGCCAGCAGCAAGCGGGAGGTCTCCTACAATGAGCAGTTCTTC.

V and J are TRBV12-3 or TRBV12-4 and TRBJ1-3, with 7 bases fitting TRBD1. The CDR3 runs to 16 residues. The V and J ends lost 5 bases and 0 bases, in that order; junction bases with no gene match: 7. CDR3 sequence: CASSPGQLFSGNTIYF. DNA for the CDR3: TGTGCCAGCAGTCCGGGACAGCTCTTCTCTGGAAACACCATATATTTT.

This clonotype was counted only a few times. This rearrangement joins TRBV5-6 to TRBJ2-3, with 10 bases identical to TRBD2. Germline trimming cut 0 bases from V and 5 bases from J; bases unmatched to any gene: 3. CDR1 and CDR2 (germline): SGHDT, YYEEEE. The CDR3 contains 15 residues. In nucleotides, the CDR3 is TGTGCCAGCAGCTTGGTGGCTAGCGGGAGAGATACGCAGTATTTT. Its protein product is CASSLVASGRDTQYF. The full variable domain, with the rest looked up from reference TRBV5-6 and TRBJ2-3, is DAGVTQSPTHLIKTRGQQVTLRCSPKSGHDTVSWYQQALGQGPQFIFQYYEEEERQRGNFPDRFSGHQFPNYSSELNVNALLLGDSALYLCASSLVASGRDTQYFGPGTRLTVL.

This clonotype was counted between two and nine times. The rearrangement joins TRBV6-1 to TRBJ2-7, with D perhaps given as TRBD1 or TRBD2 (6 bases each). There are 15 residues in the CDR3. V was shortened by 6 bases and J by 5 bases, with 20 bases between the two germline ends. CDR1 MNHNS and CDR2 SASEGT come from the germline V gene. In DNA form, the CDR3 reads TGTGCCAGCAGCACCTCGGAGGGGGGTCGAAACGAGCAGTACTTC. It specifies CASSTSEGGRNEQYF.